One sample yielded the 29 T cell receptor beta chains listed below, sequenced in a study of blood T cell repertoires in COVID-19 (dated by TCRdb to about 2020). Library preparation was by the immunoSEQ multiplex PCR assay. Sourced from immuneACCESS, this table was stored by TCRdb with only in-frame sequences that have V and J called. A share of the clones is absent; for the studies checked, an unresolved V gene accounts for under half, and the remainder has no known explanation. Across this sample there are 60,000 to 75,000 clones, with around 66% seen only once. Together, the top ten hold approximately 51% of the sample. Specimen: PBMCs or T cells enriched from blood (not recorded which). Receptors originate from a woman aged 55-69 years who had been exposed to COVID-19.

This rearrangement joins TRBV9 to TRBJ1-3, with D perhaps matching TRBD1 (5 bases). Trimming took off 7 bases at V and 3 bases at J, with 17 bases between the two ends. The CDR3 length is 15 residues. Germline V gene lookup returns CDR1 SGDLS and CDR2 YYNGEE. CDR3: CASGRRGLGGNTIYF. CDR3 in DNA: TGTGCCAGCGGAAGGAGGGGCTTAGGTGGAAACACCATATATTTT.

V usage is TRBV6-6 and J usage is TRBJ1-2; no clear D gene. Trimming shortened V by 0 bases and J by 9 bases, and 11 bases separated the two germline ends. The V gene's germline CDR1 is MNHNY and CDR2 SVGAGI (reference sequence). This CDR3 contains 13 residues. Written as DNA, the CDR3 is TGTGCCAGCAGTTACTCAGACCGGCGGAGCTACACCTTC. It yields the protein CASSYSDRRSYTF.

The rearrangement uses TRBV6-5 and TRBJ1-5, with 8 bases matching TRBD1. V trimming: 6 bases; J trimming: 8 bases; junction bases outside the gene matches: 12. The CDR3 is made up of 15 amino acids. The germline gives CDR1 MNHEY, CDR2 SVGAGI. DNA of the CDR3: TGTGCCAGCAGCCGGGACAGGTATCAATCAGAGCCCCAGCATTTT. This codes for CASSRDRYQSEPQHF.

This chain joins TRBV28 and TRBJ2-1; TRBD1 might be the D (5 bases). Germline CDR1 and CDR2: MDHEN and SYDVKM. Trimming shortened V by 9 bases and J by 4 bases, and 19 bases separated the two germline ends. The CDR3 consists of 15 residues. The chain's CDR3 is CASFPSGYMYNEQFF. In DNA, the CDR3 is TGTGCCAGTTTCCCCTCAGGGTATATGTACAATGAGCAGTTCTTC.

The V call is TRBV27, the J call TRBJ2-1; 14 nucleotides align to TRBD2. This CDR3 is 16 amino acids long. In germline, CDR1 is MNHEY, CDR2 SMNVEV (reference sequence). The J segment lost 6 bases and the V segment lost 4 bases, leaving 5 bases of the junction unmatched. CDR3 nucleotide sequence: TGTGCCAGCAGTTCCCGACTAGCGGGAGGGATCAATGAGCAGTTCTTC. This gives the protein CASSSRLAGGINEQFF.

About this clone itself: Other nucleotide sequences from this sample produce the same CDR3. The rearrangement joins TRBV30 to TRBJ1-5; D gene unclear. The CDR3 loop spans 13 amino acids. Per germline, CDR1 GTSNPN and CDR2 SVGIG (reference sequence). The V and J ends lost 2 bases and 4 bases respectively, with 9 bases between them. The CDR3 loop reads CAWSSQVNQPQHF. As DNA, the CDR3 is TGTGCCTGGAGTAGCCAGGTTAATCAGCCCCAGCATTTT.

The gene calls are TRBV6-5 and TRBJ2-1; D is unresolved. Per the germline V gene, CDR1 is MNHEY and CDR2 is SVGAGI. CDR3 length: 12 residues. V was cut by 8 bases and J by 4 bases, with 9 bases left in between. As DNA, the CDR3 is TGTGCCAGCGGGCTCAGATACAATGAGCAGTTCTTC. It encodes CASGLRYNEQFF.

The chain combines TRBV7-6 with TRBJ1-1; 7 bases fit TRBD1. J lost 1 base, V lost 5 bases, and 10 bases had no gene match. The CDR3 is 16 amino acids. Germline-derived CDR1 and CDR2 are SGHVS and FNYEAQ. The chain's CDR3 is CASSLYFRDRNTEAFF. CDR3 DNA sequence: TGTGCCAGCAGCCTATACTTTCGGGACAGGAACACTGAAGCTTTCTTT. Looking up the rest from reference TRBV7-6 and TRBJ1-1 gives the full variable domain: GAGVSQSPRYKVTKRGQDVALRCDPISGHVSLYWYRQALGQGPEFLTYFNYEAQQDKSGLPNDRFSAERPEGSISTLTIQRTEQRDSAMYRCASSLYFRDRNTEAFFGQGTRLTVV.

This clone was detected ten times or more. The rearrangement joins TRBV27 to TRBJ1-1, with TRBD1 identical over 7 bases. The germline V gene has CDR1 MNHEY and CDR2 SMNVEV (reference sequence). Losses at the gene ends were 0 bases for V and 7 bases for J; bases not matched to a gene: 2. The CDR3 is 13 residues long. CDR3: CASSLSQGSEAFF. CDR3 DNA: TGTGCCAGCAGTTTATCACAGGGGAGTGAAGCTTTCTTT.

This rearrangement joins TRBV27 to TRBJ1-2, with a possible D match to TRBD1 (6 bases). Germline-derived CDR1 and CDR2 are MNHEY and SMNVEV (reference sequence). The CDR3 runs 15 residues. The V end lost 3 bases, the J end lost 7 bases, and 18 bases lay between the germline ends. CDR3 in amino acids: CASSFGNTGFGGYTF. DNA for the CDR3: TGTGCCAGCAGTTTCGGGAATACAGGGTTTGGTGGCTACACCTTC.

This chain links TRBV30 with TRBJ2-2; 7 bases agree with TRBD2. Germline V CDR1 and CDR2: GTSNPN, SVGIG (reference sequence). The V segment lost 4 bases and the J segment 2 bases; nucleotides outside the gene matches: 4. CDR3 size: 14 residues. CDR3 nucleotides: TGTGCCTGGAAGGGAGGGACCAACACCGGGGAGCTGTTTTTT. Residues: CAWKGGTNTGELFF.

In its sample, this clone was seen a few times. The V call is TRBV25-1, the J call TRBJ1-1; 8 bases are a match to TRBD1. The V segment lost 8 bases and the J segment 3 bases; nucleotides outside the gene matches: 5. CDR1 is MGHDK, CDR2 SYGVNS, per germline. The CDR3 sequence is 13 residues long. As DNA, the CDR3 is TGTGCCAGCGGGACAGGAGATTACACTGAAGCTTTCTTT. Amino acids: CASGTGDYTEAFF.

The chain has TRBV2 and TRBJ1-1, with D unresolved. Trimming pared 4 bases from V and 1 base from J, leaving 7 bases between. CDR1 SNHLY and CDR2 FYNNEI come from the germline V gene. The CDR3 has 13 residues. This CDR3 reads CASSGGRNTEAFF. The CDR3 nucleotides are TGTGCCAGCAGTGGAGGAAGGAACACTGAAGCTTTCTTT.

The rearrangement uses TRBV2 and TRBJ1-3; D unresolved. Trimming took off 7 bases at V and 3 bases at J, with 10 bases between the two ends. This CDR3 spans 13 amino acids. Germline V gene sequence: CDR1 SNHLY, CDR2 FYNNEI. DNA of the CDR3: TGTGCCAGCACCAGCGAAGTTGGAAACACCATATATTTT. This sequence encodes CASTSEVGNTIYF.

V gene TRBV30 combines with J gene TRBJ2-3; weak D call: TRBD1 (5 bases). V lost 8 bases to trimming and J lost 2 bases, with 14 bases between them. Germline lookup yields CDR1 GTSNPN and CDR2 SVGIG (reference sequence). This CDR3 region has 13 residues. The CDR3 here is CAGTPGNTDTQYF. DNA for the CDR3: TGTGCCGGTACTCCAGGGAACACAGATACGCAGTATTTT.

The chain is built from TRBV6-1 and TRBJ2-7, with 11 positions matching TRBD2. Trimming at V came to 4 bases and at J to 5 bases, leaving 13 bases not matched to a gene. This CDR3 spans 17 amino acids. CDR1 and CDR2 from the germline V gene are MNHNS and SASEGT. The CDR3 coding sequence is TGTGCCAGCAGTGCCTCTACCGTAGCGGGGGGGCCTAACGAGCAGTACTTC. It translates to CASSASTVAGGPNEQYF.

The CDR3 here is CASRSIGYNEQFF. CDR3 in DNA: TGTGCCAGTAGGAGCATCGGGTACAATGAGCAGTTCTTC. V and J are TRBV2 and TRBJ2-1; unclear D gene. V lost 9 bases, J lost 4 bases, and 13 bases lay in between. CDR1 is SNHLY and CDR2 is FYNNEI in the germline V gene. The CDR3 covers 13 residues.

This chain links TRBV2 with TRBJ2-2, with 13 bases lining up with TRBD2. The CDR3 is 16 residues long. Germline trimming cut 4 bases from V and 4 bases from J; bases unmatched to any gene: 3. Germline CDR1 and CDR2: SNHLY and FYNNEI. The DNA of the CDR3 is TGTGCCAGCAGTGGACTAGCGGGAGGACGCACCGGGGAGCTGTTTTTT. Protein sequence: CASSGLAGGRTGELFF. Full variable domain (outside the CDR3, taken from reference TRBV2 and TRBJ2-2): EPEVTQTPSHQVTQMGQEVILRCVPISNHLYFYWYRQILGQKVEFLVSFYNNEISEKSEIFDDQFSVERPDGSNFTLKIRSTKLEDSAMYFCASSGLAGGRTGELFFGEGSRLTVL.

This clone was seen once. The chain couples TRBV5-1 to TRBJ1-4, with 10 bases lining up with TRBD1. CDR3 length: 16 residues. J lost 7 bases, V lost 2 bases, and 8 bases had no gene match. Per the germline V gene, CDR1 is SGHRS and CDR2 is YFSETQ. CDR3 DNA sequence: TGCGCCAGCAGCTTACTCGGGACAGGGGTTGTTGAAAAACTGTTTTTT. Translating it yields CASSLLGTGVVEKLFF.

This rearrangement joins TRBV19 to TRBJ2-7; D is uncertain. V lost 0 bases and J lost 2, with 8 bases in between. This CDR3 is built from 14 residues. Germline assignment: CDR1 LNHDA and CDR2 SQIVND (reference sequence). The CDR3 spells CASSIEVSPYEQYF. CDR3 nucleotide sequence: TGTGCCAGTAGTATAGAGGTCAGTCCCTACGAGCAGTACTTC. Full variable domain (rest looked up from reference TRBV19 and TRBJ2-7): DGGITQSPKYLFRKEGQNVTLSCEQNLNHDAMYWYRQDPGQGLRLIYYSQIVNDFQKGDIAEGYSVSREKKESFPLTVTSAQKNPTAFYLCASSIEVSPYEQYFGPGTRLTVT.

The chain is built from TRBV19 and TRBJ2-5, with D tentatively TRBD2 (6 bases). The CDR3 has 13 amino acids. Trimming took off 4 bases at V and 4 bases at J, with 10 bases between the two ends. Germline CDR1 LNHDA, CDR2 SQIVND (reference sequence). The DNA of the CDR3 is TGTGCCAGTAGTAGGGTGCGGGGAGAGACCCAGTACTTC. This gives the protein CASSRVRGETQYF.

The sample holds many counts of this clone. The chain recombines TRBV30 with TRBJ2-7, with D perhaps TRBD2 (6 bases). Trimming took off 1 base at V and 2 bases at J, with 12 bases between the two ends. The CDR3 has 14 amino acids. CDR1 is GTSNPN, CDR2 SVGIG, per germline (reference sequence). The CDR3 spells CAWSGVGGPYEQYF. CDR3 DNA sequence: TGTGCCTGGAGTGGGGTGGGGGGTCCCTACGAGCAGTACTTC.

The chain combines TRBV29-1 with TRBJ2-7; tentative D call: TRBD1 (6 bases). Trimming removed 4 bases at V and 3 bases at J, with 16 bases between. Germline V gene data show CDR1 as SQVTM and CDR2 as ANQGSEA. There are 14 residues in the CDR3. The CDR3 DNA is TGCAGCGTTGGAGGGTTACAGGGAAGCTACGAGCAGTACTTC. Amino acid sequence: CSVGGLQGSYEQYF.

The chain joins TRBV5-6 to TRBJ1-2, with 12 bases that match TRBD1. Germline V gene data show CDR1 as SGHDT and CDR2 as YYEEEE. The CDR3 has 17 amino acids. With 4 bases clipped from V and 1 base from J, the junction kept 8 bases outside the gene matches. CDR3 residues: CASSIRDRGLSNYGYTF. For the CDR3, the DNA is TGTGCCAGCAGCATCCGGGACAGGGGGCTAAGTAACTATGGCTACACCTTC.

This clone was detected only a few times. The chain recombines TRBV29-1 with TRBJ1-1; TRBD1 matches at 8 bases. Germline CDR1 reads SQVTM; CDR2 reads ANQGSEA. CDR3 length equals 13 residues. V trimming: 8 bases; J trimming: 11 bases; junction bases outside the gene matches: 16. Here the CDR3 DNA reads TGCAGCTTCCTTGACGACAGGGGCGGGTTGGCTTTCTTT. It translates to CSFLDDRGGLAFF.

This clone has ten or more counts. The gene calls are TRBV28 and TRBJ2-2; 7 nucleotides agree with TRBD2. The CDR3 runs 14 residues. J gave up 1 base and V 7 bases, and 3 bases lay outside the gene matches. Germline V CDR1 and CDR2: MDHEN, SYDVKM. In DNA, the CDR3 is TGTGCCAGCAAGTGGGGGGGGAACACCGGGGAGCTGTTTTTT. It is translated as CASKWGGNTGELFF.

As DNA, the CDR3 is TGTGCCAGCAGCCCCCAGGCCTCTTCAGGCTACGAGCAGTACTTC. It encodes CASSPQASSGYEQYF. The chain links TRBV5-5 to TRBJ2-7; D gene uncertain. Germline CDR1 SGHKS, CDR2 YYEKEE (reference sequence). The CDR3 is 15 residues long. V shed 4 bases and J shed 3 bases, with 17 bases lying between them.

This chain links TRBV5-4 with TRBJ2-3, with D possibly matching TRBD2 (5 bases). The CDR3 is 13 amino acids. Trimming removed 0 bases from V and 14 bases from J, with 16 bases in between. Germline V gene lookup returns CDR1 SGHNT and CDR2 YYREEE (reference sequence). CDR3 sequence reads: CASSLAGIDSRYF. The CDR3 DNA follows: TGTGCCAGCAGCTTGGCCGGGATCGATAGTAGGTATTTT.

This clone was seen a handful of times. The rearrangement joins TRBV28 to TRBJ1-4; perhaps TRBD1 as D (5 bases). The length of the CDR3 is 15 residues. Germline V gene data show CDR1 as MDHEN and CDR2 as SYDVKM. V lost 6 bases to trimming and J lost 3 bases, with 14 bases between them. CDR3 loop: CASSTDNSANEKLFF. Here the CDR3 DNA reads TGTGCCAGCAGCACGGACAATTCGGCTAATGAAAAACTGTTTTTT.